This entry is about one T cell receptor beta chain. The repertoire was sequenced with immunoSEQ multiplex PCR; TCRdb's copy has only in-frame clones and lacks some. The data hold over 150,000 clones, with roughly 83% observed a single time. Germline V gene sequence: CDR1 SGHVS, CDR2 FQNEAQ. The germline V and J ends were trimmed by 5 bases and 8 bases, with 12 bases remaining between them. The CDR3 spans 13 residues. These data are taken from a study of blood T cell repertoires in COVID-19. Study background: COVID-19 samples collected from the United States, Italy and Spain covered acute and convalescent phases. In each case, the material was cDNA or gDNA derived from T cells, B-cell-depleted T cells, or PBMCs.

Seattle enrolled patients during active infection and tracked them longitudinally. The J gene is TRBJ2-2, the V gene TRBV7-8; a weak D match, TRBD2 (6 bases). What was sequenced was peripheral blood. The receptor comes from a woman aged 40 to 55 with COVID-19, enrolled during active disease. CDR3 coding DNA: TGTGCCAGCAGCAGAGGGAGGTCGGGGGAGCTGTTTTTT. It specifies CASSRGRSGELFF.